This T cell receptor beta chain was obtained from a study of identifying expanded T cells in peripheral blood. Overall study findings and caveats: Roughly 1.2 clones differed between technical replicates, versus around 15 and 19 over time.

Concerning this clone itself: Its matching antigen is unknown.

Data came from immunoSEQ multiplex PCR; TCRdb stores just in-frame clones and leaves some out. The table has around 84,000 clones, approximately 90% seen once. The CDR3 has 13 amino acids. Germline CDR1 and CDR2: KGHSH and LQKENI. V shed 5 bases and J shed 6 bases, with 14 bases lying between them. The chain recombines TRBV18 with TRBJ2-7; D possibly corresponds to TRBD1 (5 bases). Sequencing input: blood. The clonotype originates from a person between 18 and 70 years old in good health. CDR3 loop: CASSGQGRSEQYF. Written as DNA, the CDR3 is TGTGCCAGCTCAGGCCAGGGAAGATCCGAGCAGTACTTC. Using reference TRBV18 and TRBJ2-7 for the parts outside the CDR3, the full variable domain is NAGVMQNPRHLVRRRGQEARLRCSPMKGHSHVYWYRQLPEEGLKFMVYLQKENIIDESGMPKERFSAEFPKEGPSILRIQQVVRGDSAAYFCASSGQGRSEQYFGPGTRLTVT.